This T cell receptor beta chain was recorded in a study of cytomegalovirus exposure and HLA in healthy donors. TCRdb's copy holds only in-frame clones and misses some; the assay was immunoSEQ multiplex PCR. The table lists 100,000 or so clones, about 95% of them singletons. The V gene's germline CDR1 is SNHLY and CDR2 FYNNEI. CDR3 length: 15 residues. The trim removed 5 bases at V and 6 bases at J, leaving 11 bases unmatched. The donors were part of the 120-subject validation cohort, which stood apart from the approximately 700-subject first cohort. This receptor was obtained from a woman aged 18-35 years in good health and CMV-seronegative. The sample consisted of PBMCs. V usage is TRBV2 and J usage is TRBJ2-7; 9 bases agree with TRBD2. This chain's CDR3 is CASSWISGRIGEQYF. As DNA, the CDR3 is TGTGCCAGCAGTTGGATTAGCGGGAGAATAGGCGAGCAGTACTTC. Full variable domain (missing parts from reference TRBV2 and TRBJ2-7): EPEVTQTPSHQVTQMGQEVILRCVPISNHLYFYWYRQILGQKVEFLVSFYNNEISEKSEIFDDQFSVERPDGSNFTLKIRSTKLEDSAMYFCASSWISGRIGEQYFGPGTRLTVT.